This T cell receptor beta chain is drawn from a study of blood T cell repertoires in COVID-19. Study as a whole: Sources were T cells, B-cell-depleted T cells, or PBMCs; the material itself was cDNA or gDNA.

Per the study methods: Scientists estimated how many nucleated cells there were by amplifying reference gene primers. TCRdb keeps only in-frame clones here, not all; method: immunoSEQ multiplex PCR. The D gene and trimming were derived from the DNA, and the V and J assignments and clone size from that table. The repertoire has around 150,000 clones, under 90% of them found once; the top ten carry about 8.4%. There are 13 residues in the CDR3. Unmatched junction bases numbered 4, after V lost 5 bases and J lost 5 bases. Germline CDR1 and CDR2: SGHTA and FQGTGA. This sequence joins TRBV7-3 and TRBJ2-7; 9 nucleotides align to TRBD1. The source of this sequence is a woman aged 55-69 years with active or convalescent COVID-19. Sample: peripheral blood. CDR3: CASSRDRDHEQYF. The CDR3 coding sequence is TGTGCCAGCAGCAGGGACAGGGACCACGAGCAGTACTTC.